A single sample gave rise to the 20 T cell receptor beta chains below, sequenced in a study of CD8 T cells in ankylosing spondylitis. TCRdb independently ran MiXCR on the 5' RACE reads; one entry per CDR3 protein. The data hold 380,000 or so distinct CDR3 sequences, with 20% observed a single time. The specimen was blood, either unsorted or a sorted T cell fraction (not recorded which). Every receptor here comes from a male donor with ankylosing spondylitis or in good health (not recorded which).

This clonotype showed up just a few times. The chain recombines TRBV12-5 with TRBJ2-7; TRBD2 aligns across 12 bases. Per germline, CDR1 LGHNT and CDR2 FRNRAP. CDR3 length: 16 amino acids. After removal of 7 bases from V and 0 bases from J, the junction contained 7 bases not matched to a gene. The CDR3 spells CASALTSGGPSYEQYF. The CDR3 bases are TGTGCTAGTGCCTTGACTAGCGGGGGCCCCTCCTACGAGCAGTACTTC.

This chain connects TRBV7-6 to TRBJ2-1, with D perhaps TRBD1 (6 bases). V lost 1 base and J lost 4, with 8 bases in between. The CDR3 has 14 amino acids. Germline V CDR1 and CDR2: SGHVS, FNYEAQ. The CDR3 region has the DNA TGTGCCAGCAGCTTAGGTGGACAGTACAATGAGCAGTTCTTC. It encodes CASSLGGQYNEQFF.

This clonotype has just a few counts. V gene TRBV7-9 combines with J gene TRBJ2-6; TRBD1 matches at 11 bases. Germline values: CDR1 SEHNR, CDR2 FQNEAQ (reference sequence). V lost 6 bases to trimming and J lost 0 bases; unmatched junction nucleotides: 4. This CDR3 spans 17 amino acids. CDR3 residues: CASRKGQGVSGANVLTF. The CDR3, as DNA: TGTGCCAGCAGGAAGGGACAGGGGGTCTCTGGGGCCAACGTCCTGACTTTC.

The chain employs TRBV27 and TRBJ2-7; D gene ambiguous. Per the germline V gene, CDR1 is MNHEY and CDR2 is SMNVEV (reference sequence). The CDR3 totals 14 residues. Trimming shortened V by 5 bases and J by 0 bases, and 11 bases separated the two germline ends. CDR3 amino acids: CASSPGFRSYEQYF. CDR3 nucleotides: TGTGCCAGCAGTCCCGGATTTCGCTCCTACGAGCAGTACTTC.

V gene TRBV27 combines with J gene TRBJ2-5, with D uncertain. Trimming removed 5 bases from V and 7 bases from J, with 14 bases in between. The CDR3 has 13 amino acids. Germline lookup yields CDR1 MNHEY and CDR2 SMNVEV (reference sequence). CDR3 bases: TGTGCCAGCAGTATGGACCAGAAGAGGACCCAGTACTTC. This gives the protein CASSMDQKRTQYF.

This clonotype occurred a few times. The gene calls are TRBV29-1 and TRBJ2-3; 8 bases fit TRBD2. Germline trimming cut 4 bases from V and 3 bases from J; bases unmatched to any gene: 24. The CDR3 has 20 residues. Germline loops: CDR1 SQVTM, CDR2 ANQGSEA. CDR3 sequence reads: CSVGGRVVTSADPGTDTQYF. The CDR3 DNA follows: TGCAGCGTTGGGGGTAGGGTGGTGACTAGCGCGGACCCGGGGACAGATACGCAGTATTTT.

The J gene is TRBJ1-4, the V gene TRBV12-3 or TRBV12-4; 8 bases align to TRBD1. This CDR3 is built from 15 residues. The J segment lost 7 bases and the V segment lost 2 bases, leaving 6 bases of the junction unmatched. CDR3: CASSLQGALGEKLFF. The CDR3 DNA reads as TGTGCCAGCAGTTTACAGGGGGCGCTGGGTGAAAAACTGTTTTTT.

This sequence joins TRBV15 and TRBJ1-6; TRBD1 might be the D (6 bases). The V and J ends lost 4 bases and 8 bases respectively, with 9 bases between them. The CDR3 consists of 13 residues. Germline-derived CDR1 and CDR2 are LNHNV and YYDKDF (reference sequence). CDR3 sequence reads: CATSTHRDSPLHF. The CDR3 coding sequence is TGTGCCACCAGCACGCACAGGGATTCACCCCTCCACTTT.

This clonotype was counted between two and nine times. The rearrangement uses TRBV28 and TRBJ2-1; TRBD1 agrees at 10 bases. This CDR3 contains 16 residues. In germline, CDR1 is MDHEN, CDR2 SYDVKM. The V gene end was trimmed by 3 bases and the J gene end by 9 bases; junction bases not matched to a gene: 11. CDR3 amino acids: CASSFLRTGGHGEQFF. The CDR3 DNA reads TGTGCCAGCAGTTTTTTAAGGACAGGGGGTCACGGTGAGCAGTTCTTC.

The chain couples TRBV12-3 or TRBV12-4 to TRBJ2-1, with D unclear. V was trimmed by 4 bases and J by 9 bases, leaving 10 bases between them. The CDR3 is 12 amino acids. The CDR3 here is CASSSLSGEQFF. DNA of the CDR3: TGTGCCAGCAGTTCCCTGAGTGGTGAGCAGTTCTTC.

The V and J genes are TRBV6-6 and TRBJ1-2, with TRBD1 identical over 10 bases. Germline V gene sequence: CDR1 MNHNY, CDR2 SVGAGI (reference sequence). J gave up 8 bases and V 2 bases, and 2 bases lay outside the gene matches. This CDR3 comprises 13 residues. Here the CDR3 reads CASSYGQGGGYTF. DNA for the CDR3: TGTGCCAGCAGTTACGGACAGGGGGGCGGCTACACCTTC.

This chain uses TRBV2 with TRBJ2-5; D is undetermined. Germline-derived CDR1 and CDR2 are SNHLY and FYNNEI. V was clipped by 3 bases and J by 11 bases, with 25 bases between them. This CDR3 contains 16 residues. This CDR3 is CASSDPVGPHSICQYF. The CDR3 region has the DNA TGTGCCAGCAGTGACCCAGTCGGACCCCACTCAATATGTCAGTACTTC.

This chain links TRBV11-2 with TRBJ2-3; D not resolved. The V end was cut by 1 base, the J end by 0 bases, with 5 bases between. Germline V gene data show CDR1 as SGHAT and CDR2 as FQNNGV. This CDR3 has 14 residues. The CDR3, as DNA: TGTGCCAGCAGCTTAGTAGCTAGCACAGATACGCAGTATTTT. It codes for CASSLVASTDTQYF.

This clonotype turned up a few times. The V and J genes are TRBV29-1 and TRBJ2-1; no clear D gene. The CDR3 sequence is 8 residues long. The V end was cut by 3 bases, the J end by 9 bases, with 0 bases between. Per germline, CDR1 SQVTM and CDR2 ANQGSEA. As DNA, the CDR3 is TGCAGCGTTGATGAGCAGTTCTTC. Its protein is CSVDEQFF.

The chain joins TRBV4-1 to TRBJ2-7; TRBD2 might be the D (6 bases). This CDR3 region has 16 residues. Germline V gene lookup returns CDR1 MGHRA and CDR2 YSYEKL. V was clipped by 4 bases and J by 0 bases, with 16 bases between them. In nucleotides, the CDR3 is TGCGCCAGCAGCCCGGAGGACTACCTAAACTCCTACGAGCAGTACTTC. Translating gives CASSPEDYLNSYEQYF.

The V gene is TRBV12-3 or TRBV12-4, the J gene TRBJ2-1; TRBD1 matches 11 bases. V was clipped by 6 bases and J by 9 bases; unmatched bases: 10. The CDR3 consists of 15 residues. DNA for the CDR3: TGTGCCAGCAGCCAAGTGGGACAGGGGGGAAGTGAGCAGTTCTTC. It is translated as CASSQVGQGGSEQFF.

This clonotype has just a few counts. The chain links TRBV29-1 to TRBJ2-7; maybe TRBD2 (6 bases). Looked up from germline, CDR1 is SQVTM and CDR2 is ANQGSEA. Trimming removed 4 bases at V and 6 bases at J, with 16 bases between. The CDR3 consists of 13 residues. This chain's CDR3 is CSVVGTRGLEQYF. CDR3 in DNA: TGCAGCGTTGTAGGGACTCGGGGTCTCGAGCAGTACTTC.

The genes are TRBV3-1 and TRBJ2-2, with D unresolved. The CDR3 sequence is 14 residues long. Trimming left V 4 bases short and J 1 base short, with 7 bases between. The V gene's germline CDR1 is LGHDT and CDR2 YNNKEL (reference sequence). The CDR3 is CASSPAENTGELFF. The CDR3 nucleotides are TGTGCCAGCAGCCCCGCAGAGAACACCGGGGAGCTGTTTTTT.

The CDR3 is CASSAHFGLETQYF. The CDR3 DNA is TGCGCCAGCAGCGCCCACTTCGGCCTCGAGACCCAGTACTTC. The chain recombines TRBV5-1 with TRBJ2-5; D unresolved. The CDR3 is made up of 14 amino acids. Germline V gene data show CDR1 as SGHRS and CDR2 as YFSETQ. The V end was cut by 4 bases, the J end by 5 bases, with 15 bases between.

This clonotype was seen only a few times. The J gene is TRBJ2-2, the V gene TRBV25-1; 10 bases are a match to TRBD1. CDR1 is MGHDK and CDR2 is SYGVNS in the germline V gene. The CDR3 is 18 amino acids. Trimming at V came to 5 bases and at J to 2 bases, leaving 11 bases not matched to a gene. The CDR3 region has the DNA TGTGCCAGCAGTCCGTGGGGACAGGGGAAGGTTAACACCGGGGAGCTGTTTTTT. Protein: CASSPWGQGKVNTGELFF.